This T cell receptor beta chain appears in the sequencing data of a study of regulatory T cells in long-lasting Graves disease. The study, taken as a whole, reports: New patients shared fewer public clonotypes (about 970) than persistent patients did (roughly 2,500).

V was shortened by 0 bases and J by 0 bases, with 9 bases between the two germline ends. The germline V gene encodes CDR1 SGHDN and CDR2 FVKESK. CDR3 size: 15 residues. With iRepertoire HTBI primers and Arm-PCR of CDR3 regions, TCR beta libraries were built. TCRdb recomputed calls from the multiplex PCR reads with MiXCR, one row per CDR3 protein. The sample yields over 200,000 distinct CDR3 sequences, roughly 18% seen once. The table lists this clonotype with a few counts. Its antigen is as yet unknown. Time point reported: newly diagnosed GD, antithyroid drugs for less than 3 months. TCR sequences were obtained from RNA taken from PBMCs. It was American Thyroid Association guidelines that determined Graves' disease diagnosis. Patients came through an endocrinology department, and that department was in Xi'an, China.

This receptor was obtained from a female donor with Graves disease. V and J are TRBV14 and TRBJ2-7; D ambiguous. Specimen: peripheral blood mononuclear cells (PBMCs), collected at new diagnosis, from a patient treated with antithyroid drugs. CDR3 nucleotides: TGTGCCAGCAGCCAAGATTTGGGCATCTCCTACGAGCAGTACTTC. Its protein product is CASSQDLGISYEQYF.